The 28 T cell receptor beta chains below come from one sample, sequenced in a study of T cell responses to AZD1222 COVID-19 vaccine. Assay used: immunoSEQ multiplex PCR; TCRdb lists only in-frame clones, some missing. This repertoire shows approximately 46,000 clones, 85% to 90% found once; its top ten account for more than 0.95%. This specimen consisted of peripheral blood, obtained 28 days after the second AZD1222 dose. These TCRs come from an adult who received the AZD1222 COVID-19 vaccine.

V is TRBV28 and J is TRBJ2-7, with TRBD1 matching 10 bases. CDR1 and CDR2 (germline): MDHEN, SYDVKM. The CDR3 spans 16 residues. Unmatched junction bases numbered 5, after V lost 1 base and J lost 2 bases. The CDR3 nucleotides are TGTGCCAGCAGTTTATTAGCGGGGACAGGGGCCTACGAGCAGTACTTC. Protein sequence: CASSLLAGTGAYEQYF.

The chain links TRBV4-1 to TRBJ2-1; D uncertain. CDR1 and CDR2 (germline): MGHRA, YSYEKL. The CDR3 extends over 11 amino acids. V was trimmed by 4 bases and J by 5 bases, leaving 3 bases between them. The CDR3 DNA follows: TGCGCCAGCAGCCTCCACAATGAGCAGTTCTTC. Its protein is CASSLHNEQFF.

The chain carries TRBV4-1 and TRBJ1-2, with 7 positions matching TRBD1. The germline V gene encodes CDR1 MGHRA and CDR2 YSYEKL. The CDR3 extends over 15 amino acids. Trimming at V came to 3 bases and at J to 4 bases, leaving 8 bases not matched to a gene. CDR3 nucleotides: TGCGCCAGCAGCCAGCACAGGGGTCTTGTCTATGGCTACACCTTC. It encodes CASSQHRGLVYGYTF.

The chain uses TRBV24-1 and TRBJ2-5; 10 positions agree with TRBD1. Trimming at V came to 10 bases and at J to 5 bases, leaving 6 bases not matched to a gene. From germline, CDR1 is KGHDR and CDR2 SFDVKD. This CDR3 contains 13 residues. The CDR3 bases are TGTGCCACAAGACAGGGGGCCAGGGAGACCCAGTACTTC. Translating gives CATRQGARETQYF.

The rearrangement links TRBV5-1 to TRBJ2-7, with 15 bases identical to TRBD2. With V trimmed by 4 bases and J by 6 bases, 11 bases remained unmatched. The CDR3 spans 17 residues. Germline CDR1 and CDR2: SGHRS and YFSETQ. The CDR3 region has the DNA TGCGCCAGCAGCCCGAAACCGGGACTAGCGGGAGGCGGCGAGCAGTACTTC. Translation: CASSPKPGLAGGGEQYF.

The V and J genes are TRBV7-6 and TRBJ2-7; TRBD2 is a possible D gene (6 bases). The CDR3 extends over 13 amino acids. V dropped 3 bases and J dropped 6 bases, with 12 bases sitting between them. CDR1 is SGHVS and CDR2 is FNYEAQ in the germline V gene. Here the CDR3 reads CASSLSGRLEQYF. CDR3 bases: TGTGCCAGCAGCTTGAGTGGGAGGCTCGAGCAGTACTTC.

This rearrangement joins TRBV12-3 or TRBV12-4 to TRBJ2-2; D unresolved. This CDR3 is 13 amino acids long. V lost 5 bases to trimming and J lost 2 bases, with 6 bases between them. CDR3 loop: CASSVLNTGELFF. CDR3 in DNA: TGTGCCAGCAGTGTACTCAACACCGGGGAGCTGTTTTTT.

The chain is built from TRBV6-2 or TRBV6-3 and TRBJ2-7, with 10 bases identical to TRBD2. Germline V lookup: CDR1 MNHEY, CDR2 SVGEGT. V lost 1 base, J lost 6 bases, and 6 bases stayed unmatched. The CDR3 has 15 residues. The CDR3 loop is CASSYWALAGAEQYF. DNA of the CDR3: TGTGCCAGCAGTTACTGGGCTCTAGCGGGAGCCGAGCAGTACTTC.

The rearrangement joins TRBV24-1 to TRBJ1-4; D ambiguous. Germline loops: CDR1 KGHDR, CDR2 SFDVKD. V was trimmed by 5 bases and J by 10 bases, leaving 19 bases between them. There are 15 residues in the CDR3. The CDR3 DNA reads as TGTGCCACCAGTGCCTTCGTGGGCGGGCGTACAAAACTGTTTTTT. Translation: CATSAFVGGRTKLFF.

The rearrangement joins TRBV19 to TRBJ2-7, with a possible D match to TRBD1 (6 bases). CDR1 is LNHDA and CDR2 is SQIVND in the germline V gene (reference sequence). Trimming removed 6 bases from V and 0 bases from J, with 18 bases in between. There are 16 residues in the CDR3. The CDR3 bases are TGTGCCAGTAGCCTGAGGTCTACAGGGCCCTCCTACGAGCAGTACTTC. It is translated as CASSLRSTGPSYEQYF.

V and J are TRBV29-1 and TRBJ2-1; D is perhaps TRBD2 (5 bases). V was trimmed by 2 bases and J by 3 bases, leaving 11 bases between them. Per germline, CDR1 SQVTM and CDR2 ANQGSEA. The CDR3 has 14 residues. This CDR3 reads CSVEFSVDYNEQFF. The CDR3, as DNA: TGCAGCGTTGAATTTAGCGTTGACTACAATGAGCAGTTCTTC.

This rearrangement joins TRBV7-2 to TRBJ1-5; D ambiguous. V was cut by 4 bases and J by 3 bases, with 13 bases left in between. Germline CDR1 SGHTA, CDR2 FQGNSA. There are 15 residues in the CDR3. The CDR3 bases are TGTGCCAGCAGCTCAGGTCTTCCTTTCAATCAGCCCCAGCATTTT. Translation: CASSSGLPFNQPQHF.

This clone turned up a few times. CDR3 in amino acids: CASSGGNQPQHF. The CDR3 DNA reads as TGTGCCAGTTCTGGGGGCAATCAGCCCCAGCATTTT. The V and J genes are TRBV28 and TRBJ1-5; no clear D gene. Trimming took 9 bases from V and 2 from J, leaving 8 bases between them. The CDR3 is 12 residues long. The germline V gene has CDR1 MDHEN and CDR2 SYDVKM. The complete variable domain, with remaining parts taken from reference TRBV28 and TRBJ1-5, reads DVKVTQSSRYLVKRTGEKVFLECVQDMDHENMFWYRQDPGLGLRLIYFSYDVKMKEKGDIPEGYSVSREKKERFSLILESASTNQTSMYLCASSGGNQPQHFGDGTRLSIL.

The rearrangement links TRBV11-3 to TRBJ2-1; weak D call: TRBD2 (6 bases). Germline V gene data show CDR1 as SGHNT and CDR2 as YENEEA. V was clipped by 1 base and J by 6 bases, with 10 bases between them. The CDR3 loop spans 14 amino acids. This CDR3 reads CASSLGTSLNEQFF. The DNA for the CDR3 is TGTGCCAGCAGCTTAGGCACTAGCCTCAATGAGCAGTTCTTC.

Only one count was recorded for this clone. This chain uses TRBV19 with TRBJ2-1; 7 nucleotides line up with TRBD1. This CDR3 spans 15 amino acids. Per the germline V gene, CDR1 is LNHDA and CDR2 is SQIVND (reference sequence). V was pared by 3 bases and J by 2 bases, with 4 bases of the junction left unmatched. The CDR3 here is CASSIQTGPYNEQFF. The CDR3 region has the DNA TGTGCCAGTAGTATCCAGACAGGGCCCTACAATGAGCAGTTCTTC.

This chain joins TRBV5-4 and TRBJ2-1; a weak D match, TRBD2 (6 bases). The CDR3 totals 16 residues. CDR1 SGHNT and CDR2 YYREEE come from the germline V gene (reference sequence). Trimming stripped 1 base from V and 0 bases from J, with 11 bases between. The chain's CDR3 is CASSLSYGSSYNEQFF. The CDR3 DNA reads as TGTGCCAGCAGCTTGTCCTACGGGAGCTCCTACAATGAGCAGTTCTTC.

The CDR3 region has the DNA TGTGCCAGCAGCCATCACGGACTAGCGGGTGGTGGGACAGATACGCAGTATTTT. Protein product: CASSHHGLAGGGTDTQYF. The chain uses TRBV3-1 (or the pseudogene TRBV3-2) and TRBJ2-3; 11 nucleotides align to TRBD2. Germline V CDR1 and CDR2: LGHDT, YNNKEL (reference sequence). This CDR3 comprises 18 residues. Trimming took 3 bases from V and 3 from J; bases not matched to a gene: 11.

In DNA, the CDR3 is TGTGCCAGCAGTTACTCCGGGACATTCTCTGAAAAACTGTTTTTT. The encoded protein is CASSYSGTFSEKLFF. The rearrangement uses TRBV6-5 and TRBJ1-4, with a possible D match to TRBD1 (6 bases). The germline V and J ends were trimmed by 0 bases and 7 bases, with 12 bases remaining between them. There are 15 residues in the CDR3. Per the germline V gene, CDR1 is MNHEY and CDR2 is SVGAGI.

The rearrangement links TRBV5-4 to TRBJ2-1, with 12 nucleotides matching TRBD1. CDR1 is SGHNT, CDR2 YYREEE, per germline (reference sequence). The CDR3 totals 15 residues. The junction had 7 bases not matched to a gene; V was cut back by 4 bases and J by 8 bases. DNA of the CDR3: TGTGCCAGCAGCGGGGGACAGGGGGCGTTCGATGAGCAGTTCTTC. It specifies CASSGGQGAFDEQFF.

The V call is TRBV18, the J call TRBJ1-1, with D tentatively TRBD1 (5 bases). V was shortened by 2 bases and J by 3 bases, with 10 bases between the two germline ends. The CDR3 totals 14 residues. Germline CDR1 KGHSH, CDR2 LQKENI. Written as DNA, the CDR3 is TGTGCCAGCTCACCAGTTGGAGGGGACACTGAAGCTTTCTTT. Translated: CASSPVGGDTEAFF.

The gene calls are TRBV28 and TRBJ2-7; either TRBD1 or TRBD2 may supply D (5 bases each). Germline V lookup: CDR1 MDHEN, CDR2 SYDVKM. Trimming left V 2 bases short and J 5 bases short, with 7 bases between. The CDR3 length is 12 residues. CDR3 bases: TGTGCCAGCAGTTTAGGGGGACACGAGCAGTACTTC. Its protein product is CASSLGGHEQYF.

The chain joins TRBV4-3 to TRBJ2-7; D unresolved. The V end lost 0 bases, the J end lost 2 bases, and 11 bases lay between the germline ends. The CDR3 sequence is 15 residues long. Germline V gene sequence: CDR1 LGHNA, CDR2 YSLEER. CDR3 region: CASSQDRNTPYEQYF. The CDR3 DNA follows: TGCGCCAGCAGCCAAGATCGCAACACCCCCTACGAGCAGTACTTC.

The V gene is TRBV3-1 (or the pseudogene TRBV3-2), the J gene TRBJ2-2, with 7 bases lining up with TRBD1. V was clipped by 5 bases and J by 4 bases; unmatched bases: 7. This CDR3 spans 15 amino acids. Per germline, CDR1 LGHDT and CDR2 YNNKEL (reference sequence). The CDR3 bases are TGTGCCAGCAGCTATGGCGCAGGGGGCACCGGGGAGCTGTTTTTT. Translation: CASSYGAGGTGELFF.

The V gene is TRBV4-2, the J gene TRBJ2-1; D perhaps matches TRBD2 (5 bases). This CDR3 is built from 13 residues. Germline CDR1 and CDR2: LGHNA and YNFKEQ. V was cut by 4 bases and J by 7 bases, with 11 bases left in between. In nucleotides, the CDR3 is TGTGCCAGCAGCCGCTCCCGGGGAAATGAGCAGTTCTTC. It translates to CASSRSRGNEQFF.

V gene TRBV5-1 combines with J gene TRBJ2-7, with TRBD2 matching over 12 bases. Germline CDR1 SGHRS, CDR2 YFSETQ. There are 14 residues in the CDR3. Losses at the gene ends were 0 bases for V and 6 bases for J; bases not matched to a gene: 1. CDR3 DNA: TGCGCCAGCAGCTTGGGACTAGCGGGAGTCGAGCAGTACTTC. It is translated as CASSLGLAGVEQYF.

This clone was counted once. The rearrangement links TRBV5-5 to TRBJ1-1; D is undetermined. Germline CDR1 SGHKS, CDR2 YYEKEE (reference sequence). The CDR3 has 14 residues. Deletions cut 3 bases from V and 5 bases from J, with 14 bases between. The CDR3 region has the DNA TGTGCCAGCAGCTGGAGGTGGGCGGGGACTGAAGCTTTCTTT. Its protein product is CASSWRWAGTEAFF.

This chain joins TRBV5-8 and TRBJ2-1; 11 bases are shared with TRBD2. J was trimmed by 5 bases and V by 4 bases; bases with no gene match: 14. Germline-derived CDR1 and CDR2 are SGHTS and YDEGEE. CDR3 length: 18 amino acids. The CDR3 region has the DNA TGTGCCAGCAGCCCTACTAGCGGGAGAAAAATCCACCACAATGAGCAGTTCTTC. This encodes CASSPTSGRKIHHNEQFF.

This chain connects TRBV29-1 to TRBJ2-3; D may be TRBD2 (5 bases). The CDR3 is 14 amino acids. Germline CDR1 reads SQVTM; CDR2 reads ANQGSEA. The germline V and J ends were trimmed by 3 bases and 2 bases, with 12 bases remaining between them. DNA for the CDR3: TGCAGCGTTGAGGGGAACGGGATCACAGATACGCAGTATTTT. As protein: CSVEGNGITDTQYF.